Following are 14 T cell receptor beta chains from one sample sequenced in a study of neoadjuvant anti-PD-1 for oral cavity cancer. Measured with immunoSEQ multiplex PCR; TCRdb has only the in-frame clones, and not every one. This table has 15,000 to 20,000 clones, under 75% appearing once. The sample here was PBMCs, taken before nivolumab (anti-PD-1) treatment. These receptors were taken from a person aged 35 to 85 with oral cavity squamous cell carcinoma.

V and J are TRBV19 and TRBJ1-5, with TRBD1 as a possible D gene (6 bases). V lost 3 bases and J lost 5, with 11 bases in between. Germline CDR1 LNHDA, CDR2 SQIVND (reference sequence). The CDR3 is made up of 14 amino acids. CDR3 sequence reads: CASSITGFDQPQHF. For the CDR3, the DNA is TGTGCCAGTAGTATTACAGGGTTTGATCAGCCCCAGCATTTT.

This chain links TRBV27 with TRBJ2-7; D might be TRBD1 (6 bases). Germline values: CDR1 MNHEY, CDR2 SMNVEV (reference sequence). V shed 3 bases and J shed 7 bases, with 16 bases lying between them. This CDR3 spans 14 amino acids. The CDR3 region is CASSFLQNQGEQYF. Here the CDR3 DNA reads TGTGCCAGCAGTTTTCTACAGAACCAGGGGGAGCAGTACTTC.

This chain connects TRBV9 to TRBJ2-1, with TRBD2 identical over 10 bases. Germline lookup yields CDR1 SGDLS and CDR2 YYNGEE. The CDR3 is 16 amino acids. Trimming took 0 bases from V and 3 from J; bases not matched to a gene: 3. The CDR3 is CASSVAGLADYNEQFF. CDR3 DNA sequence: TGTGCCAGCAGCGTAGCTGGACTAGCGGACTACAATGAGCAGTTCTTC.

The rearrangement links TRBV5-8 to TRBJ2-6; possible D gene TRBD1, 5 bases. This CDR3 is built from 16 residues. In germline, CDR1 is SGHTS, CDR2 YDEGEE. The V gene lost 2 bases and the J gene lost 1 base, with 10 bases spanning the gap. Here the CDR3 reads CASSLQALSGANVLTF. DNA for the CDR3: TGTGCCAGCAGCTTACAGGCTCTGTCTGGGGCCAACGTCCTGACTTTC. The entire variable domain, with the rest obtained from reference TRBV5-8 and TRBJ2-6, is as follows: EAGVTQSPTHLIKTRGQQATLRCSPISGHTSVYWYQQALGLGLQFLLWYDEGEERNRGNFPPRFSGRQFPNYSSELNVNALELEDSALYLCASSLQALSGANVLTFGAGSRLTVL.

This clone was seen a single time. The rearrangement uses TRBV14 and TRBJ2-1, with no clear D. The V end was cut by 0 bases, the J end by 6 bases, with 9 bases between. Germline values: CDR1 SGHDN, CDR2 FVKESK. The CDR3 loop spans 14 amino acids. CDR3 nucleotides: TGTGCCAGCAGCCAAGATAGGCCGACCAATGAGCAGTTCTTC. This encodes CASSQDRPTNEQFF.

The chain combines TRBV9 with TRBJ2-7; 12 nucleotides match TRBD1. J was trimmed by 3 bases and V by 2 bases; bases with no gene match: 3. Germline CDR1 reads SGDLS; CDR2 reads YYNGEE. The CDR3 is made up of 15 amino acids. The CDR3 DNA is TGTGCCAGCAGCGTCCGGGACAGGGGGCTCTACGAGCAGTACTTC. Protein: CASSVRDRGLYEQYF. Full variable domain (missing parts from reference TRBV9 and TRBJ2-7): DSGVTQTPKHLITATGQRVTLRCSPRSGDLSVYWYQQSLDQGLQFLIQYYNGEERAKGNILERFSAQQFPDLHSELNLSSLELGDSALYFCASSVRDRGLYEQYFGPGTRLTVT.

The chain uses TRBV20-1 and TRBJ1-2, with no clear D. The germline V and J ends were trimmed by 3 bases and 6 bases, with 8 bases remaining between them. Germline V CDR1 and CDR2: DFQATT, SNEGSKA (reference sequence). The length of the CDR3 is 11 residues. Here the CDR3 reads CSASGRDGYTF. The CDR3 coding sequence is TGCAGTGCTAGTGGCCGTGATGGCTACACCTTC.

Only a few counts were recorded for this clone. This sequence joins TRBV19 and TRBJ2-7; possible D gene TRBD1, 7 bases. CDR1 LNHDA and CDR2 SQIVND come from the germline V gene (reference sequence). The CDR3 is made up of 14 amino acids. Deletions cut 4 bases from V and 2 bases from J, with 12 bases between. The CDR3 here is CASSRQGGPYEQYF. In DNA, the CDR3 is TGTGCCAGTAGTAGACAGGGAGGCCCCTACGAGCAGTACTTC.

This clone has more than one count but fewer than ten. The chain combines TRBV9 with TRBJ1-2, with D unclear. Trimming pared 4 bases from V and 2 bases from J, leaving 12 bases between. The CDR3 has 14 residues. Germline V gives CDR1 SGDLS, CDR2 YYNGEE. The CDR3 sequence is CASSPPHINYGYTF. The CDR3, as DNA: TGTGCCAGCAGCCCCCCACATATCAACTATGGCTACACCTTC.

The rearrangement joins TRBV2 to TRBJ2-1, with 10 bases fitting TRBD2. The V gene's germline CDR1 is SNHLY and CDR2 FYNNEI. This CDR3 is built from 14 residues. V lost 5 bases to trimming and J lost 5 bases; unmatched junction nucleotides: 3. CDR3 sequence reads: CASSSGRGDNEQFF. The DNA for the CDR3 is TGTGCCAGCAGTAGCGGGAGGGGGGACAATGAGCAGTTCTTC.

The chain has TRBV5-5 and TRBJ2-7; possibly TRBD2 for D (5 bases). The CDR3 totals 14 residues. The V end was cut by 2 bases, the J end by 2 bases, with 11 bases between. Per germline, CDR1 SGHKS and CDR2 YYEKEE (reference sequence). The CDR3 sequence: CASSFVSATYEQYF. For the CDR3, the DNA is TGTGCCAGCAGCTTTGTTAGCGCAACCTACGAGCAGTACTTC.

This chain connects TRBV2 to TRBJ1-5; the match to TRBD1 covers 9 bases. The CDR3 runs 15 residues. The germline gives CDR1 SNHLY, CDR2 FYNNEI. V gave up 6 bases and J gave up 4 bases; unmatched junction bases: 7. Here the CDR3 reads CASRLGQGPNQPQHF. The CDR3 region has the DNA TGTGCCAGCAGGCTAGGACAGGGGCCAAATCAGCCCCAGCATTTT.

The chain is built from TRBV7-6 and TRBJ2-2; 14 bases align to TRBD2. The J segment lost 2 bases and the V segment lost 8 bases, leaving 1 base of the junction unmatched. The germline gives CDR1 SGHVS, CDR2 FNYEAQ. The CDR3 is 15 residues long. The CDR3: CASGLAGGNTGELFF. Here the CDR3 DNA reads TGTGCCAGCGGACTAGCGGGAGGTAACACCGGGGAGCTGTTTTTT.

The V call is TRBV2, the J call TRBJ2-7, with D unresolved. From germline, CDR1 is SNHLY and CDR2 FYNNEI. The CDR3 contains 13 residues. Trimming removed 7 bases from V and 0 bases from J, with 10 bases in between. CDR3 DNA sequence: TGTGCCAGCACGGTCGCTGACTCCTACGAGCAGTACTTC. Translation gives CASTVADSYEQYF.